The present entry profiles one T cell receptor beta chain with its context. What it recognizes is unknown. The PCR contained 60 Vbeta and 13 Jbeta primers. Some clones are missing from TCRdb's copy, which holds only in-frame ones; the method was immunoSEQ multiplex PCR. The table has under 300,000 clones, roughly four fifths seen once. This specimen belongs to a study of cytomegalovirus exposure and HLA in healthy donors. Study in general: Of the donors genotyped, 300 to 500 in all, 75% to 90% fell in the Caucasian-associated ancestry cluster.

The CDR3 length is 16 residues. Germline CDR1 MNHNY, CDR2 SVGAGI (reference sequence). With 0 bases removed from V and 3 bases from J, the gap between germline ends came to 11 bases. Regarding the study as a whole: The investigators catalogued under 200 TCR beta chains as cytomegalovirus-associated. There were a few CMV-associated chains whose specificity for CMV antigens was confirmed in vitro. In presence/absence analyses, roughly uniform sequencing depth across donors was assumed.

This sequence originates from a woman aged 55-75 years in good health and CMV-seropositive. The sequencing sample was made of PBMCs. V is TRBV6-6 and J is TRBJ1-4; maybe TRBD1 (5 bases). CDR3 sequence: CASSYSTRQSNEKLFF. The CDR3 nucleotides read TGTGCCAGCAGTTACTCGACTAGACAGTCTAATGAAAAACTGTTTTTT.